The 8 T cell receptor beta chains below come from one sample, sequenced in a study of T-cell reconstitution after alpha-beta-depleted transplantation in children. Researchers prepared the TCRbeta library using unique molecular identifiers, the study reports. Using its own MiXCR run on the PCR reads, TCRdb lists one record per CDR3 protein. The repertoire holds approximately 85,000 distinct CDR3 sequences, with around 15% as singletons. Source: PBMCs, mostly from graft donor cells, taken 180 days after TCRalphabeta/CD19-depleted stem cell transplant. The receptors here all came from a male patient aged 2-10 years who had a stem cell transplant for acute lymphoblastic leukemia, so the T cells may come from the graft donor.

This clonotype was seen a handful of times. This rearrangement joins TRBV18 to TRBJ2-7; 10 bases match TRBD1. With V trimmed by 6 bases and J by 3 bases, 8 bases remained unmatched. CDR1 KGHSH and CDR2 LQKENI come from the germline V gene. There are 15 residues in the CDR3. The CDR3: CASSPDRGQVYEQYF. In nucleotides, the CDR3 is TGTGCCAGCTCTCCTGACAGGGGGCAGGTCTACGAGCAGTACTTC. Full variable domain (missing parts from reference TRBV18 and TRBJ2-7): NAGVMQNPRHLVRRRGQEARLRCSPMKGHSHVYWYRQLPEEGLKFMVYLQKENIIDESGMPKERFSAEFPKEGPSILRIQQVVRGDSAAYFCASSPDRGQVYEQYFGPGTRLTVT.

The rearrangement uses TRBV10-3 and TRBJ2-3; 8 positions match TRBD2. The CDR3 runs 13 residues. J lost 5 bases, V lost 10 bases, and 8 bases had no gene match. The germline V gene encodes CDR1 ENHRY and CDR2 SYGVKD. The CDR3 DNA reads TGTGCCACCAAACAAGCGGGGGAAGATACGCAGTATTTT. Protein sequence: CATKQAGEDTQYF.

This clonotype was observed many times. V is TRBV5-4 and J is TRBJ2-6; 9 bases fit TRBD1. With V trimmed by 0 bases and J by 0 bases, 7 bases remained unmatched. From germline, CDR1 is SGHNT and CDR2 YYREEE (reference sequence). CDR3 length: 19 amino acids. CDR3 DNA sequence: TGTGCCAGCAGCTTGGACGGGACAGGGTGGGGCTCTGGGGCCAACGTCCTGACTTTC. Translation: CASSLDGTGWGSGANVLTF. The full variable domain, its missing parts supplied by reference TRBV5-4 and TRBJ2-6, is ETGVTQSPTHLIKTRGQQVTLRCSSQSGHNTVSWYQQALGQGPQFIFQYYREEENGRGNFPPRFSGLQFPNYSSELNVNALELDDSALYLCASSLDGTGWGSGANVLTFGAGSRLTVL.

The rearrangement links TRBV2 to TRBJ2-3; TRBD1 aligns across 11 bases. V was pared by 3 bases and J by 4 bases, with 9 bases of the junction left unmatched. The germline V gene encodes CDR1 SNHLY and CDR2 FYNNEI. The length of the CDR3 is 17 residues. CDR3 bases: TGTGCCAGCAGTGAGACTCTGGGACAGGGGGTCTCAGATACGCAGTATTTT. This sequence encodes CASSETLGQGVSDTQYF. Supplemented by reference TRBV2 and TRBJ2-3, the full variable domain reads EPEVTQTPSHQVTQMGQEVILRCVPISNHLYFYWYRQILGQKVEFLVSFYNNEISEKSEIFDDQFSVERPDGSNFTLKIRSTKLEDSAMYFCASSETLGQGVSDTQYFGPGTRLTVL.

The CDR3 nucleotides read TGCAGTGCTAGCGGGTTGGGGGCGCTATATGTAAATGAGCAGTTCTTC. Amino acids: CSASGLGALYVNEQFF. The chain is built from TRBV20-1 and TRBJ2-1; TRBD1 is a possible D gene (6 bases). Germline V gene lookup returns CDR1 DFQATT and CDR2 SNEGSKA (reference sequence). The CDR3 is 16 amino acids. V was cut by 3 bases and J by 7 bases, with 22 bases left in between.

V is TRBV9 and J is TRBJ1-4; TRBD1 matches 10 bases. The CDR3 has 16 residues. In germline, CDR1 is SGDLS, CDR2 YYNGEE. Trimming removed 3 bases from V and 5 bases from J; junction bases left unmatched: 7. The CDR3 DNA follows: TGTGCCAGCAGCGCCGTGTGGACAGGGGGGAATGAAAAACTGTTTTTT. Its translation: CASSAVWTGGNEKLFF.

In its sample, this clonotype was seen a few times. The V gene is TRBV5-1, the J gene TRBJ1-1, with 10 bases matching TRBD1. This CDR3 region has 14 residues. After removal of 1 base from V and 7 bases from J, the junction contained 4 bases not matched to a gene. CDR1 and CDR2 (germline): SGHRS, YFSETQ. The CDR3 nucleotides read TGCGCCAGCAGCTTGCCCAGGGACAGGGGTGAAGCTTTCTTT. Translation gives CASSLPRDRGEAFF.

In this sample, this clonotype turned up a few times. In nucleotides, the CDR3 is TGTGCCTGGAGTGGTCCCTCAGGGGAAAAACTGTTTTTT. Amino acids: CAWSGPSGEKLFF. The V call is TRBV30, the J call TRBJ1-4, with a possible D match to TRBD1 (5 bases). Germline V gene data show CDR1 as GTSNPN and CDR2 as SVGIG (reference sequence). Trimming pared 1 base from V and 8 bases from J, leaving 11 bases between. The CDR3 runs to 13 residues.